This entry lists 21 T cell receptor beta chains sequenced from one sample in a study of cytomegalovirus exposure and HLA in healthy donors. PCR primers comprised 60 Vbeta and 13 Jbeta primers. TCRdb keeps only in-frame clones here, not all; method: immunoSEQ multiplex PCR. The sample has approximately 200,000 clones; over 75% are singletons. Material for sequencing was PBMCs. The receptors were gathered from a man aged 18 to 29 in good health and CMV-seronegative.

The chain uses TRBV5-1 and TRBJ2-5; D may be TRBD1 (6 bases). V lost 3 bases, J lost 5 bases, and 14 bases lay in between. Germline V gene lookup returns CDR1 SGHRS and CDR2 YFSETQ. CDR3 length: 14 residues. CDR3 sequence (DNA): TGCGCCAGCAGCTCTTACAGGGACGGGGAGACCCAGTACTTC. It codes for CASSSYRDGETQYF.

The genes are TRBV7-8 and TRBJ2-7; no clear D. Germline V gives CDR1 SGHVS, CDR2 FQNEAQ. This CDR3 has 11 residues. V was clipped by 5 bases and J by 0 bases, with 2 bases between them. The chain's CDR3 is CASSLSYEQYF. CDR3 DNA: TGTGCCAGCAGCCTCTCCTACGAGCAGTACTTC.

Written as DNA, the CDR3 is TGTGCCAGCAGCTTAGCTCGGGCTGGAGGAAACCTTTACAATGAGCAGTTCTTC. This sequence encodes CASSLARAGGNLYNEQFF. V is TRBV7-6 and J is TRBJ2-1; D perhaps matches TRBD2 (5 bases). The germline gives CDR1 SGHVS, CDR2 FNYEAQ. V was shortened by 0 bases and J by 4 bases, with 19 bases between the two germline ends. The CDR3 runs 18 residues. The whole variable domain, remainder taken from reference TRBV7-6 and TRBJ2-1, is GAGVSQSPRYKVTKRGQDVALRCDPISGHVSLYWYRQALGQGPEFLTYFNYEAQQDKSGLPNDRFSAERPEGSISTLTIQRTEQRDSAMYRCASSLARAGGNLYNEQFFGPGTRLTVL.

Details on this clone: The junction and the germline gene differ at one end; a read error may be behind it. V gene TRBV30 combines with J gene TRBJ1-6; no reliable D call. Germline CDR1 and CDR2: GTSNPN and SVGIG (reference sequence). The CDR3 is 14 residues long. The CDR3 coding sequence is TGTGCCTGGAGCCAGAGCGGGTATAACTCACCCCTCCACTTT. Translated: CAWSQSGYNSPLHF.

The chain carries TRBV19 and TRBJ1-2; D is unresolved. Germline loops: CDR1 LNHDA, CDR2 SQIVND (reference sequence). V was pared by 5 bases and J by 4 bases, with 11 bases between. This CDR3 comprises 13 residues. This CDR3 is CASSDQTLYGYTF. The CDR3, as DNA: TGTGCCAGTAGTGATCAGACACTCTATGGCTACACCTTC. Together with reference TRBV19 and TRBJ1-2, the CDR3 gives the full variable domain: DGGITQSPKYLFRKEGQNVTLSCEQNLNHDAMYWYRQDPGQGLRLIYYSQIVNDFQKGDIAEGYSVSREKKESFPLTVTSAQKNPTAFYLCASSDQTLYGYTFGSGTRLTVV.

The chain carries TRBV5-6 and TRBJ2-7; TRBD1 aligns across 8 bases. J lost 5 bases, V lost 5 bases, and 9 bases had no gene match. This CDR3 is built from 14 residues. From germline, CDR1 is SGHDT and CDR2 YYEEEE. CDR3 amino acids: CASRVQGASHEQYF. CDR3 DNA sequence: TGTGCCAGCAGAGTGCAGGGGGCGTCGCACGAGCAGTACTTC.

This rearrangement joins TRBV7-8 to TRBJ2-3; 10 bases match TRBD2. This CDR3 has 16 amino acids. V was pared by 4 bases and J by 1 base, with 5 bases of the junction left unmatched. Germline V CDR1 and CDR2: SGHVS, FQNEAQ. CDR3 protein: CASSSSGLAGTDTQYF. In DNA, the CDR3 is TGTGCCAGCAGCTCCTCAGGACTAGCGGGCACAGATACGCAGTATTTT.

A few counts support this clone. The gene calls are TRBV11-2 and TRBJ1-1; no reliable D call. Germline CDR1 and CDR2: SGHAT and FQNNGV. This CDR3 comprises 12 residues. V was shortened by 4 bases and J by 4 bases, with 7 bases between the two germline ends. The CDR3 loop reads CASSSEVTEAFF. The CDR3 nucleotides are TGTGCCAGCAGCTCTGAGGTCACTGAAGCTTTCTTT. Full variable domain (remainder filled in from reference TRBV11-2 and TRBJ1-1): EAGVAQSPRYKIIEKRQSVAFWCNPISGHATLYWYQQILGQGPKLLIQFQNNGVVDDSQLPKDRFSAERLKGVDSTLKIQPAKLEDSAVYLCASSSEVTEAFFGQGTRLTVV.

The J gene is TRBJ1-2, the V gene TRBV30, with 9 bases fitting TRBD1. Per the germline V gene, CDR1 is GTSNPN and CDR2 is SVGIG (reference sequence). CDR3 size: 14 residues. V lost 2 bases and J lost 6; bases outside the gene matches: 7. Here the CDR3 DNA reads TGTGCCTGGAGTCCTATGACAGGGGGTAATGGCTACACCTTC. Translating it yields CAWSPMTGGNGYTF. Based on the CDR3 plus reference TRBV30 and TRBJ1-2, the full variable domain is SQTIHQWPATLVQPVGSPLSLECTVEGTSNPNLYWYRQAAGRGLQLLFYSVGIGQISSEVPQNLSASRPQDRQFILSSKKLLLSDSGFYLCAWSPMTGGNGYTFGSGTRLTVV.

This clone was detected ten times or more. The chain couples TRBV7-8 to TRBJ1-1; D is perhaps TRBD1 (5 bases). CDR1 SGHVS and CDR2 FQNEAQ come from the germline V gene. The CDR3 spans 14 residues. Between the trimmed V and J ends, which lost 5 bases and 6 bases, there was a span of 16 bases. CDR3 protein: CASSVYQGRAEAFF. Here the CDR3 DNA reads TGTGCCAGCAGCGTGTACCAGGGTCGCGCTGAAGCTTTCTTT. The whole variable domain, remainder taken from reference TRBV7-8 and TRBJ1-1, is GAGVSQSPRYKVAKRGQDVALRCDPISGHVSLFWYQQALGQGPEFLTYFQNEAQLDKSGLPSDRFFAERPEGSVSTLKIQRTQQEDSAVYLCASSVYQGRAEAFFGQGTRLTVV.

The V and J genes are TRBV9 and TRBJ1-1; no definite D call. Germline values: CDR1 SGDLS, CDR2 YYNGEE. Trimming stripped 3 bases from V and 4 bases from J, with 10 bases between. The CDR3 runs 13 residues. The CDR3 sequence: CASSASPGTEAFF. Here the CDR3 DNA reads TGTGCCAGCAGCGCCTCCCCGGGCACTGAAGCTTTCTTT.

This clone appeared once. CDR3: CASSQDRSGGDEQYF. The CDR3 DNA sequence: TGCGCCAGCAGCCAAGATCGTAGTGGAGGGGACGAGCAGTACTTC. This chain connects TRBV4-3 to TRBJ2-7; perhaps TRBD2 as D (6 bases). V dropped 0 bases and J dropped 5 bases, with 14 bases sitting between them. There are 15 residues in the CDR3. The V gene's germline CDR1 is LGHNA and CDR2 YSLEER.

This clone was picked up a small number of times. The chain recombines TRBV6-5 with TRBJ2-2; TRBD1 matches at 11 bases. Germline V gives CDR1 MNHEY, CDR2 SVGAGI. The CDR3 loop spans 15 amino acids. The V and J ends lost 5 bases and 5 bases, in that order; junction bases with no gene match: 4. Here the CDR3 DNA reads TGTGCCAGCAGTCGGACAGGGGGCAAAACCGGGGAGCTGTTTTTT. The encoded protein is CASSRTGGKTGELFF.

The rearrangement uses TRBV4-3 and TRBJ1-6; no clear D. V was trimmed by 3 bases and J by 8 bases, leaving 14 bases between them. Germline V gene lookup returns CDR1 LGHNA and CDR2 YSLEER. The CDR3 is 15 residues long. The CDR3 protein is CASSQGSLVDSPLHF. The CDR3 DNA is TGCGCCAGCAGCCAGGGCAGTTTGGTGGATTCACCCCTCCACTTT.

This chain joins TRBV4-3 and TRBJ1-2; 10 positions agree with TRBD1. The germline V gene has CDR1 LGHNA and CDR2 YSLEER. The CDR3 loop spans 17 amino acids. V lost 0 bases to trimming and J lost 4 bases; unmatched junction nucleotides: 8. The DNA of the CDR3 is TGCGCCAGCAGCCAAGATTGGAGGGACAGGGGCCCCTATGGCTACACCTTC. Translation gives CASSQDWRDRGPYGYTF.

The rearrangement joins TRBV7-2 to TRBJ1-1; tentatively, D is TRBD1 (5 bases). The V end lost 5 bases, the J end lost 5 bases, and 15 bases lay between the germline ends. Germline assignment: CDR1 SGHTA and CDR2 FQGNSA. The CDR3 runs 14 residues. DNA for the CDR3: TGTGCCAGCAGCCACACTTATGGGGGGACTGAAGCTTTCTTT. Translating it yields CASSHTYGGTEAFF.

This clone was counted a single time. The V call is TRBV14, the J call TRBJ2-2; TRBD1 matches at 7 bases. V shed 4 bases, J shed 0 bases, and the junction held 2 bases outside the gene matches. CDR3 length equals 15 residues. Germline V gene lookup returns CDR1 SGHDN and CDR2 FVKESK. CDR3 sequence (DNA): TGTGCCAGCAGCCGGGACAGTCCGAACACCGGGGAGCTGTTTTTT. As protein: CASSRDSPNTGELFF.

The rearrangement joins TRBV2 to TRBJ2-1; 9 nucleotides line up with TRBD1. CDR3 length: 14 residues. After removal of 7 bases from V and 4 bases from J, the junction contained 5 bases not matched to a gene. Germline V lookup: CDR1 SNHLY, CDR2 FYNNEI. The CDR3 DNA sequence: TGTGCCAGCAAATCGGGACAGGGTTACAATGAGCAGTTCTTC. Residues: CASKSGQGYNEQFF.

The J gene is TRBJ1-4, the V gene TRBV4-3; D is undetermined. This CDR3 contains 21 residues. V shed 0 bases and J shed 2 bases, with 25 bases lying between them. Germline lookup yields CDR1 LGHNA and CDR2 YSLEER. In DNA, the CDR3 is TGCGCCAGCAGCCAAGATTTAGTTGGGCTCGTGGTTTTCAGGACTAATGAAAAACTGTTTTTT. Translated, it gives CASSQDLVGLVVFRTNEKLFF.

CDR3 sequence reads: CASSLLPGTGSYEQYF. CDR3 DNA: TGCGCCAGCAGTCTACTCCCAGGGACAGGGTCCTACGAGCAGTACTTC. The chain recombines TRBV23-1 with TRBJ2-7, with TRBD1 matching 9 bases. TRBV23-1 is identified as an open reading frame with a role that is uncertain. This CDR3 has 16 amino acids. J gave up 1 base and V 4 bases, and 8 bases lay outside the gene matches.

The J gene is TRBJ1-6, the V gene TRBV7-6; the D gene is possibly TRBD1 (5 bases). The CDR3 contains 17 residues. The V end lost 1 base, the J end lost 14 bases, and 24 bases lay between the germline ends. Germline V gene data show CDR1 as SGHVS and CDR2 as FNYEAQ. The CDR3 DNA reads as TGTGCCAGCAGCTTAGGTGGTAGTCAGGACGGACAAGTTGCCCTCCACTTT. Residues: CASSLGGSQDGQVALHF.